The clone carrying this T cell receptor (beta chain) was seen only a few times. Assay used: immunoSEQ multiplex PCR; TCRdb lists only in-frame clones, some missing. The table shows approximately 69,000 clones, with about nine tenths occurring only once. The V and J ends lost 3 bases and 0 bases, in that order; junction bases with no gene match: 11. Germline assignment: CDR1 MNHEY and CDR2 SMNVEV (reference sequence). The CDR3 is made up of 18 amino acids. This sample is drawn from a study of control samples from healthy donors and cancer patients. The V call is TRBV27, the J call TRBJ1-5; 7 bases are a match to TRBD1. Sample: PBMCs. This receptor was obtained from a man aged 55 to 69 with colorectal cancer. The CDR3 loop reads CASSFRYDRANSNQPQHF. The CDR3, as DNA: TGTGCCAGCAGTTTCCGATATGACAGGGCAAATAGCAATCAGCCCCAGCATTTT.